This passage covers 20 T cell receptor beta chains from one sample sequenced in a study of regulatory T cells in long-lasting Graves disease. Sample time point: newly diagnosed GD, antithyroid drugs for less than 3 months. PBMC-derived RNA was used for the TCR library. Libraries of TCR beta came from iRepertoire HTBI primers plus Arm-PCR of CDR3 regions. A single record per CDR3 protein comes from TCRdb applying MiXCR to the multiplex PCR reads. This table holds under 300,000 distinct CDR3 sequences, 15% to 20% found once. These records were also assigned to another study, of T cells in Graves' hyperthyroidism and ophthalmopathy.

The input for sequencing was peripheral blood mononuclear cells (PBMCs), taken at new diagnosis, from a patient treated with antithyroid drugs. Every receptor here comes from a young woman with Graves disease.

This clonotype was seen many times. V usage is TRBV28 and J usage is TRBJ2-1; 8 bases match TRBD2. V lost 5 bases, J lost 4 bases, and 10 bases stayed unmatched. The germline V gene has CDR1 MDHEN and CDR2 SYDVKM. This CDR3 region has 16 residues. The CDR3 DNA reads as TGTGCCAGCAGTCCGAGCTCTAGCGGGCTTTACAATGAGCAGTTCTTC. Protein sequence: CASSPSSSGLYNEQFF.

The chain employs TRBV18 and TRBJ2-3, with a weak D call TRBD1 (7 bases). The CDR3 has 16 amino acids. Germline lookup yields CDR1 KGHSH and CDR2 LQKENI. Deletions cut 2 bases from V and 2 bases from J, with 14 bases between. The CDR3 bases are TGTGCCAGCTCACCATGGCGGGACAGCCCCACAGATACGCAGTATTTT. Protein sequence: CASSPWRDSPTDTQYF.

This clonotype has at least ten counts. J is TRBJ1-4 and V is TRBV7-2; no definite D call. Germline values: CDR1 SGHTA, CDR2 FQGNSA. Trimming shortened V by 3 bases and J by 8 bases, and 13 bases separated the two germline ends. This CDR3 has 14 amino acids. CDR3 bases: TGTGCCAGCAGCTTGGGCAGCGCGGGGGAAAAACTGTTTTTT. This codes for CASSLGSAGEKLFF.

The chain employs TRBV20-1 and TRBJ2-7, with 8 bases matching TRBD2. This CDR3 is built from 16 residues. With 1 base clipped from V and 1 base from J, the junction kept 9 bases outside the gene matches. Germline loops: CDR1 DFQATT, CDR2 SNEGSKA (reference sequence). As DNA, the CDR3 is TGCAGTGCTAGAGGTACTAGCGGCAAGACATCCTACGAGCAGTACTTC. Protein sequence: CSARGTSGKTSYEQYF.

At least ten counts were recorded for this clonotype. V gene TRBV7-6 combines with J gene TRBJ2-2; 9 bases match TRBD1. CDR1 and CDR2 (germline): SGHVS, FNYEAQ. V trimming: 0 bases; J trimming: 6 bases; junction bases outside the gene matches: 8. The CDR3 is made up of 17 amino acids. The CDR3 nucleotides read TGTGCCAGCAGCTTAGCGCTTGGACAGGGGACGTCCGGGGAGCTGTTTTTT. It translates to CASSLALGQGTSGELFF.

As for this clonotype: A far larger clone differs by one base, so this is likely a read error. The rearrangement uses TRBV12-3 or TRBV12-4 and TRBJ2-1, with TRBD2 as a possible D gene (5 bases). Matching the DNA end better, TRBJ2-3 makes the J call doubtful. The length of the CDR3 is 14 residues. The CDR3 DNA reads TGTGCCAGCAGTTCTGGACTTGCTTCAGATACGCAGTATTTT. This encodes CASSSGLASDTQYF.

This clonotype was picked up many times. The CDR3 loop is CASSSRGTNEKLFF. CDR3 DNA sequence: TGCGCCAGCAGCTCCAGGGGCACTAATGAAAAACTGTTTTTT. J is TRBJ1-4 and V is TRBV5-1; possibly TRBD1 for D (6 bases). The CDR3 loop spans 14 amino acids. Germline V gene lookup returns CDR1 SGHRS and CDR2 YFSETQ. V lost 3 bases to trimming and J lost 2 bases, with 8 bases between them.

Many counts were recorded for this clonotype. The CDR3 spells CSARDHGGGGYEQYF. The CDR3 bases are TGCAGTGCTAGAGATCATGGCGGGGGTGGCTACGAGCAGTACTTC. The chain combines TRBV20-1 with TRBJ2-7, with 7 bases aligning to TRBD2. From germline, CDR1 is DFQATT and CDR2 SNEGSKA (reference sequence). CDR3 length: 15 amino acids. The ends lost 0 bases at V and 3 bases at J; junction bases unmatched: 8.

There are many counts of this clonotype. V is TRBV5-5 and J is TRBJ2-5; D gene uncertain. Looked up from germline, CDR1 is SGHKS and CDR2 is YYEKEE (reference sequence). The V and J ends lost 2 bases and 4 bases respectively, with 15 bases between them. CDR3 length: 15 residues. CDR3 bases: TGTGCCAGCAGCTTTTTCACCGCTGGAAGAGAGACCCAGTACTTC. Its translation: CASSFFTAGRETQYF.

This clonotype occurred many times. This chain links TRBV6-2 or TRBV6-3 with TRBJ2-3; 11 nucleotides align to TRBD2. V was pared by 6 bases and J by 8 bases, with 4 bases of the junction left unmatched. Germline V gene sequence: CDR1 MNHEY, CDR2 SVGEGT. The CDR3 length is 13 residues. DNA of the CDR3: TGTGCCAGCAGGACAGGACTAGCGGGTACGCAGTATTTT. Translation: CASRTGLAGTQYF.

This chain joins TRBV19 and TRBJ1-3; D ambiguous. CDR3 length equals 16 residues. Germline loops: CDR1 LNHDA, CDR2 SQIVND (reference sequence). The germline V and J ends were trimmed by 3 bases and 2 bases, with 14 bases remaining between them. DNA for the CDR3: TGTGCCAGTAGTATCGAGGCTCCGAAACCTGGAAACACCATATATTTT. Amino acid sequence: CASSIEAPKPGNTIYF. The complete variable domain, with remaining parts taken from reference TRBV19 and TRBJ1-3, reads DGGITQSPKYLFRKEGQNVTLSCEQNLNHDAMYWYRQDPGQGLRLIYYSQIVNDFQKGDIAEGYSVSREKKESFPLTVTSAQKNPTAFYLCASSIEAPKPGNTIYFGEGSWLTVV.

At least ten counts were recorded for this clonotype. The V and J genes are TRBV28 and TRBJ2-7, with D perhaps TRBD1 (5 bases). CDR3 length equals 12 residues. V was cut by 2 bases and J by 3 bases, with 5 bases left in between. CDR1 is MDHEN and CDR2 is SYDVKM in the germline V gene. CDR3 in amino acids: CASSLDSYEQYF. Here the CDR3 DNA reads TGTGCCAGCAGTTTAGACAGCTACGAGCAGTACTTC.

This clonotype was detected ten times or more. In nucleotides, the CDR3 is TGTGCCAGCAGCTTATTTTCTAACACTGAAGCTTTCTTT. Protein: CASSLFSNTEAFF. The gene calls are TRBV11-1 and TRBJ1-1; D unresolved. There are 13 residues in the CDR3. Looked up from germline, CDR1 is SGHAT and CDR2 is FQDESV (reference sequence). The V end was cut by 2 bases, the J end by 2 bases, with 6 bases between.

This clonotype was recorded a few times. A much larger clone differs from this one at a single base, so this may be a read error. DNA of the CDR3: TGTGCCAGCAGCTTAAACCCCCAGGGGGCGACAGATGCGCAGTATTTT. Its protein is CASSLNPQGATDAQYF. The chain links TRBV7-9 to TRBJ2-3; the match to TRBD1 covers 8 bases. CDR3 length: 16 residues. The germline CDR1 and CDR2 sequences are SEHNR and FQNEAQ (reference sequence).

This clonotype was picked up many times. As DNA, the CDR3 is TGTGCCAGCAGCCTCCGACAGGGCATGAACACTGAAGCTTTCTTT. Protein: CASSLRQGMNTEAFF. J is TRBJ1-1 and V is TRBV27, with 7 bases matching TRBD1. With 6 bases clipped from V and 0 bases from J, the junction kept 7 bases outside the gene matches. The CDR3 consists of 15 residues. The V gene's germline CDR1 is MNHEY and CDR2 SMNVEV (reference sequence).

As for this clonotype: This may come from a read error, since a much larger clone is one base off. CDR3 region: CASSTYRGFEQCF. In DNA, the CDR3 is TGTGCCAGCAGCACATACAGGGGGTTCGAGCAGTGCTTC. The V call is TRBV11-2, the J call TRBJ2-7; 8 bases fit TRBD1. This CDR3 has 13 amino acids. Per the germline V gene, CDR1 is SGHAT and CDR2 is FQNNGV.

This clonotype was seen only once. This sequence joins TRBV19 and TRBJ1-6; D is unclear. The V gene lost 3 bases and the J gene lost 10 bases, with 10 bases spanning the gap. Germline V lookup: CDR1 LNHDA, CDR2 SQIVND (reference sequence). The length of the CDR3 is 13 residues. This CDR3 reads CASSIKGSSPLHF. CDR3 DNA: TGTGCCAGTAGTATCAAGGGCAGCTCACCCCTCCACTTT.

With respect to this clonotype: This may be a read error, as it is one base from a much larger clone. CDR3 region: CTSSQQGQETQYF. DNA of the CDR3: TGTACCAGCAGCCAACAGGGCCAAGAGACCCAGTACTTC. This chain connects TRBV7-6 to TRBJ2-5; a weak D match, TRBD1 (6 bases). There are 13 residues in the CDR3. Germline V lookup: CDR1 SGHVS, CDR2 FNYEAQ. Drawing the rest from reference TRBV7-6 and TRBJ2-5, the complete variable domain is GAGVSQSPRYKVTKRGQDVALRCDPISGHVSLYWYRQALGQGPEFLTYFNYEAQQDKSGLPNDRFSAERPEGSISTLTIQRTEQRDSAMYRCTSSQQGQETQYFGPGTRLLVL.

This sequence joins TRBV27 and TRBJ1-5; D unclear. V gave up 2 bases and J gave up 0 bases, with 5 bases separating them. CDR1 is MNHEY, CDR2 SMNVEV, per germline (reference sequence). The CDR3 runs to 14 residues. The CDR3 loop reads CASSLGNSNQPQHF. The CDR3 DNA reads as TGTGCCAGCAGTTTAGGGAATAGCAATCAGCCCCAGCATTTT.

As regards this clonotype: This likely reflects a read error, since a far larger clone is one base away. The chain has TRBV6-9 and TRBJ1-2, with unresolved D. The CDR3 runs 16 residues. The germline V gene has CDR1 MNHGY and CDR2 SVAAGI. CDR3 region: CASSHSWAVANYGYTF. CDR3 nucleotide sequence: TGTGCCAGCAGTCATTCGTGGGCGGTAGCTAACTATGGCTACACCTTC.